This is a list of T cell receptor beta chains from one sample in a study of Ad26.COV2.S vaccination and SARS-CoV-2 variants. Sequencing used immunoSEQ multiplex PCR; TCRdb keeps in-frame clones, though not all of them. The data show roughly 350,000 clones, with about 89% seen just once and 5% held by the top ten. Source: peripheral blood, taken in a trial of Ad26.COV2.S vaccine versus placebo. All receptors come from a person aged 18 to 59 who received the Ad26.COV2.S COVID-19 vaccine or a placebo. Each CDR3 is given with its conserved first and last residue.

J gene	V gene	CDR3 protein
TRBJ1-1	TRBV6-2/TRBV6-3	CASSSRRQGNTEAFF
TRBJ2-2	TRBV11-1	CASSLGSRNTGELFF
TRBJ2-1	TRBV7-2	CASSLSGSSYNEQFF
TRBJ2-3	TRBV10-2	CASSDLSTDTQYF
TRBJ2-1	TRBV3-1/TRBV3-2	CASSQDLRYNEQFF
TRBJ2-1	TRBV18	CASSPGQGAEDNEQFF
TRBJ2-2	TRBV6-4	CASRVGQVRTGELFF
TRBJ1-4	TRBV9	CASSTHGRYNEKLFF
TRBJ1-1	TRBV13	CASSPDSLSNTEAFF
TRBJ1-4	TRBV18	CASSSSQGAGEKLFF
TRBJ1-1	TRBV19	CASSTTGGGGTEAFF
TRBJ2-7	TRBV6-2/TRBV6-3	CASSYSSYEQYF
TRBJ2-7	TRBV2	CASSEHGTGFPEQYF
TRBJ2-7	TRBV7-2	CASSRIIGRGSYEQYF
TRBJ2-5	TRBV15	CATSSGPEGTQYF
TRBJ2-4	TRBV19	CASSIDLIPLNIQYF
TRBJ1-5	TRBV11-2	CASSLTGYSNQPQHF
TRBJ2-1	TRBV6-5	CASSYLTGDRTNEQFF